This is a list of T cell receptor beta chains from one sample in a study of cytomegalovirus exposure and HLA in healthy donors. Libraries were prepared by immunoSEQ multiplex PCR; TCRdb keeps only in-frame clonotypes and omits some of them. The profile shows 92,000 or so clones, less than 80% of them singletons. Material for sequencing was PBMCs. All receptors come from a woman between 50 and 59 years old in good health and CMV-seropositive. The CDR3 runs from the conserved cysteine through the conserved F or W. The order of the fields is V gene, D gene, J gene, clone size, CDR3 protein, CDR3 DNA. The D gene is left open where the match is weak. Clone size, where shown, is once, few, many, or a class for clones that have expanded.

>TRBV11-2|TRBD1|TRBJ2-7|.
CASSLGRDRNSYEQYF
TGTGCCAGCAGCTTAGGCCGGGACAGAAACTCCTACGAGCAGTACTTC
>TRBV11-2|TRBD2|TRBJ2-7|.
CASSLGGGEQYF
TGTGCCAGCTCCCTCGGGGGGGGCGAGCAGTACTTC
>TRBV28|.|TRBJ1-1|.
CASSLYARQNAEAFF
TGTGCCAGCAGTTTATACGCGCGGCAGAACGCTGAAGCTTTCTTT
>TRBV7-2|.|TRBJ1-6|once
CASGWSSYNSPLHF
TGTGCCAGCGGGTGGAGCTCCTATAATTCACCCCTCCACTTT
>TRBV7-9|.|TRBJ2-3|few
CASSLFGGGTDTQYF
TGTGCCAGCAGCTTATTTGGGGGCGGCACAGATACGCAGTATTTT
>TRBV10-1|.|TRBJ1-6|.
CASSDGGAGTNSPLHF
TGCGCCAGCAGTGATGGGGGGGCCGGGACTAATTCACCCCTCCACTTT
>TRBV7-9|TRBD2|TRBJ2-3|.
CASSPGIIAGSDTQYF
TGTGCCAGCAGCCCAGGCATAATAGCGGGGTCAGATACGCAGTATTTT
>TRBV6-1|TRBD1|TRBJ2-1|.
CASSDPQGAYNEQFF
TGTGCCAGCAGTGACCCACAGGGGGCGTACAATGAGCAGTTCTTC
>TRBV7-8|.|TRBJ1-3|.
CASSLELGNTIYF
TGTGCCAGCAGCTTAGAATTAGGAAACACCATATATTTT
>TRBV5-4|.|TRBJ2-5|.
CASSLAWGGAGETQYF
TGTGCCAGCAGCTTGGCCTGGGGGGGGGCCGGGGAGACCCAGTACTTC
>TRBV28|TRBD1|TRBJ1-6|.
CASRPTQGDDNSPLHF
TGTGCCAGCAGGCCCACGCAGGGGGATGATAATTCACCCCTCCACTTT
>TRBV9|.|TRBJ1-1|.
CASGPQGNTEAFF
TGTGCCAGCGGCCCACAGGGGAACACTGAAGCTTTCTTT
>TRBV5-6|TRBD2|TRBJ2-1|.
CASSPGTSGGASYNEQFF
TGTGCCAGCAGCCCGGGGACTAGCGGGGGGGCATCCTACAATGAGCAGTTCTTC
>TRBV7-8|TRBD1|TRBJ2-7|.
CASSLLTGSVFGEQYF
TGTGCCAGCAGCTTGCTGACAGGGTCGGTATTCGGCGAGCAGTACTTC
>TRBV27|TRBD2|TRBJ2-1|.
CASSEASGGSSYNEQFF
TGTGCCAGCAGTGAGGCTAGCGGGGGGTCATCCTACAATGAGCAGTTCTTC
>TRBV7-8|.|TRBJ1-5|few
CASSLMGAIQPQHF
TGTGCCAGCAGCTTAATGGGGGCAATTCAGCCCCAGCATTTT
>TRBV9|.|TRBJ1-5|.
CASSVERAPSRNQPQHF
TGTGCCAGCAGCGTAGAGAGGGCTCCTTCTCGCAATCAGCCCCAGCATTTT
>TRBV9|.|TRBJ1-1|.
CASSVGGGITEAFF
TGTGCCAGCAGCGTAGGGGGAGGTATCACTGAAGCTTTCTTT
>TRBV5-1|.|TRBJ1-2|few
CASSSTLDSPYGYTF
TGCGCCAGCAGCTCAACCTTAGACAGCCCCTATGGCTACACCTTC
>TRBV28|.|TRBJ1-5|.
CASSAAGTLHQPQHF
TGTGCCAGCAGTGCCGCCGGGACACTTCATCAGCCCCAGCATTTT
>TRBV5-6|.|TRBJ1-2|.
CASSSRRVYGYTF
TGTGCCAGCAGCTCACGCAGGGTATATGGCTACACCTTC
>TRBV23-1|TRBD1|TRBJ1-5|.
CASSQRGDSHNQPQHF
TGCGCCAGCAGTCAAAGGGGGGACAGCCATAATCAGCCCCAGCATTTT
>TRBV10-3|TRBD2|TRBJ2-7|once
CAISESTSGGHEQYF
TGTGCCATCAGTGAGTCTACTAGCGGGGGCCACGAGCAGTACTTC
>TRBV5-6|.|TRBJ2-5|.
CASSLVGLGTQYF
TGTGCCAGCAGCTTGGTTGGGCTCGGTACCCAGTACTTC
>TRBV6-5|.|TRBJ1-6|.
CASTQRGGFGSPLHF
TGTGCCAGCACCCAAAGGGGGGGATTTGGTTCACCCCTCCACTTT
>TRBV7-2|.|TRBJ1-6|.
CASSFSRPGRHNSPLHF
TGTGCCAGCAGCTTCTCCCGGCCAGGGAGGCATAATTCACCCCTCCACTTT
>TRBV30|TRBD1|TRBJ2-2|few
CAWSGQGENTGELFF
TGTGCCTGGAGTGGACAGGGGGAGAACACCGGGGAGCTGTTTTTT
>TRBV9|.|TRBJ1-4|.
CASSVGVSAANEKLFF
TGTGCCAGCAGCGTAGGTGTCAGCGCAGCTAATGAAAAACTGTTTTTT
>TRBV4-3|.|TRBJ2-7|.
CASSQGYAGAAYEQYF
TGCGCCAGCAGCCAAGGTTATGCGGGGGCAGCCTACGAGCAGTACTTC
>TRBV11-2|TRBD2|TRBJ2-7|.
CASSLSSGGTYEQYF
TGTGCCAGCAGCTTATCTAGCGGGGGTACCTACGAGCAGTACTTC
>TRBV2|TRBD1|TRBJ1-3|.
CASRGTGAGNTIYF
TGTGCCAGCAGGGGGACAGGGGCTGGAAACACCATATATTTT
>TRBV2|.|TRBJ1-5|.
CASSGEGNQPQHF
TGTGCCAGCAGTGGGGAGGGCAATCAGCCCCAGCATTTT
>TRBV9|.|TRBJ2-7|.
CASTPTGSDEQYF
TGTGCCAGCACACCCACAGGGAGTGACGAGCAGTACTTC
>TRBV6-6|TRBD1|TRBJ1-1|.
CASSYTGGTEAFF
TGTGCCAGCAGTTACACAGGGGGCACTGAAGCTTTCTTT
>TRBV27|.|TRBJ1-2|few
CASSSTGNYGYTF
TGTGCCAGCAGCTCAACAGGGAACTATGGCTACACCTTC
>TRBV27|TRBD2|TRBJ2-7|once
CASSFGASGTYEQYF
TGTGCCAGCAGTTTTGGTGCTAGCGGGACCTACGAGCAGTACTTC
>TRBV19|.|TRBJ1-5|.
CASSIEQGAGGRGFSSAQHF
TGTGCCAGTAGTATAGAACAAGGGGCCGGCGGCAGGGGTTTTTCATCGGCCCAGCATTTT
>TRBV6-4|.|TRBJ1-2|.
CASSNQHGQGGYTF
TGTGCCAGCAGCAATCAACACGGACAAGGAGGCTACACCTTC
>TRBV30|.|TRBJ1-1|.
CAWSVLAGTEAFF
TGTGCCTGGAGTGTACTAGCGGGTACTGAAGCTTTCTTT
>TRBV11-2|TRBD1|TRBJ1-3|.
CASSPRGQGAGNTIYF
TGTGCCAGCAGCCCAAGGGGACAGGGGGCTGGAAACACCATATATTTT
>TRBV9|.|TRBJ1-3|.
CASSPVEGAGNTIYF
TGTGCCAGCAGCCCTGTCGAGGGGGCTGGAAACACCATATATTTT
>TRBV4-2|.|TRBJ1-4|few
CASSQEVRQGSNEKLFF
TGTGCCAGCAGCCAAGAAGTGCGCCAGGGGTCTAATGAAAAACTGTTTTTT